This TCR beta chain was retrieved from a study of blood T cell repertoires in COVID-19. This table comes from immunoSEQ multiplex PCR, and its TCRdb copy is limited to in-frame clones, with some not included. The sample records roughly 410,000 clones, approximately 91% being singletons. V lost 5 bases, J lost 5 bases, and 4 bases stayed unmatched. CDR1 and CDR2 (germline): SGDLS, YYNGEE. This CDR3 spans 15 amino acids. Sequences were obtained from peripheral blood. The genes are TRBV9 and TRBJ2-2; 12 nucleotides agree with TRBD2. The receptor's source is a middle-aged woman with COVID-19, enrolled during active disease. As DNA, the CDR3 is TGTGCCAGCAGAAGACTAGCGGGAGTAACCGGGGAGCTGTTTTTT. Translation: CASRRLAGVTGELFF.